One sample yielded the 25 T cell receptor beta chains listed below, sequenced in a study of OX40 agonist ivuxolimab in advanced cancers. Only in-frame clones appear in the TCRdb table, and some are missing; sequencing was by immunoSEQ multiplex PCR. Of approximately 82,000 clones detected, 86% appear once; the ten largest clones hold 6% to 8%. This specimen consisted of CD4+ or CD8+ T cells sorted from blood, obtained in a trial of the OX40 agonist ivuxolimab. The receptors were gathered from an adult with an advanced solid tumor such as melanoma, head and neck, liver or kidney cancer.

The V and J genes are TRBV15 and TRBJ1-3, with no clear D. The germline V gene encodes CDR1 LNHNV and CDR2 YYDKDF (reference sequence). The CDR3 has 14 amino acids. V was cut by 1 base and J by 0 bases, with 4 bases left in between. In DNA, the CDR3 is TGTGCCACCAGCAGAGTACACTCTGGAAACACCATATATTTT. It translates to CATSRVHSGNTIYF. Full variable domain (rest looked up from reference TRBV15 and TRBJ1-3): DAMVIQNPRYQVTQFGKPVTLSCSQTLNHNVMYWYQQKSSQAPKLLFHYYDKDFNNEADTPDNFQSRRPNTSFCFLDIRSPGLGDTAMYLCATSRVHSGNTIYFGEGSWLTVV.

The chain combines TRBV18 with TRBJ1-5; D call uncertain. The length of the CDR3 is 15 residues. Germline values: CDR1 KGHSH, CDR2 LQKENI. Trimming left V 2 bases short and J 9 bases short, with 17 bases between. The CDR3, as DNA: TGTGCCAGCTCACCAGCGGGAAGACCCTATCCGCCCCAGCATTTT. Its translation is CASSPAGRPYPPQHF.

This clone was observed once. The CDR3 bases are TGTGCCAGCAGTTACTGGGATGGATCACCCCTCCACTTT. Translation gives CASSYWDGSPLHF. This chain links TRBV6-6 with TRBJ1-6, with no clear D. CDR1 MNHNY and CDR2 SVGAGI come from the germline V gene (reference sequence). This CDR3 contains 13 residues. V was trimmed by 1 base and J by 10 bases, leaving 8 bases between them.

The chain carries TRBV19 and TRBJ1-4, with D possibly being TRBD1 (6 bases). The CDR3 contains 13 residues. The germline V gene has CDR1 LNHDA and CDR2 SQIVND (reference sequence). Trimming cost V 5 bases and J 4 bases, with 8 bases left between them. CDR3 bases: TGTGCCAGTAGTGGACAGTATAATGAAAAACTGTTTTTT. It yields the protein CASSGQYNEKLFF. The variable domain in full, completed from reference TRBV19 and TRBJ1-4, reads DGGITQSPKYLFRKEGQNVTLSCEQNLNHDAMYWYRQDPGQGLRLIYYSQIVNDFQKGDIAEGYSVSREKKESFPLTVTSAQKNPTAFYLCASSGQYNEKLFFGSGTQLSVL.

The chain employs TRBV11-3 and TRBJ2-5; D may correspond to TRBD1 or TRBD2 (5 bases each). There are 15 residues in the CDR3. CDR1 is SGHNT and CDR2 is YENEEA in the germline V gene. Trimming left V 2 bases short and J 2 bases short, with 12 bases between. CDR3 amino acids: CASSLRGGQQETQYF. The CDR3 region has the DNA TGTGCCAGCAGCTTAAGAGGAGGACAACAAGAGACCCAGTACTTC.

The genes are TRBV2 and TRBJ2-3; TRBD2 matches at 7 bases. Germline trimming cut 5 bases from V and 4 bases from J; bases unmatched to any gene: 9. The germline gives CDR1 SNHLY, CDR2 FYNNEI. This CDR3 spans 15 amino acids. CDR3 bases: TGTGCCAGCAGTTTCGAGGGAGGGGTTTCAGATACGCAGTATTTT. Its protein is CASSFEGGVSDTQYF.

The V call is TRBV27, the J call TRBJ2-7; 9 bases line up with TRBD2. Germline-derived CDR1 and CDR2 are MNHEY and SMNVEV (reference sequence). V gave up 5 bases and J gave up 4 bases; unmatched junction bases: 9. The CDR3 contains 15 residues. Here the CDR3 reads CASSIIAGAGYEQYF. The CDR3 DNA reads TGTGCCAGCAGTATAATAGCGGGAGCAGGGTACGAGCAGTACTTC.

CDR3: CASSLQGEKLFF. CDR3 coding DNA: TGTGCCAGTAGCCTACAGGGGGAAAAACTGTTTTTT. The chain uses TRBV19 and TRBJ1-4, with 7 positions matching TRBD1. This CDR3 has 12 residues. The ends lost 6 bases at V and 8 bases at J; junction bases unmatched: 3. Germline CDR1 is LNHDA and CDR2 is SQIVND (reference sequence).

J is TRBJ2-1 and V is TRBV13, with TRBD1 matching over 7 bases. Unmatched junction bases numbered 14, after V lost 5 bases and J lost 10 bases. The CDR3 has 15 residues. Germline lookup yields CDR1 PRHDT and CDR2 FYEKMQ (reference sequence). In DNA, the CDR3 is TGTGCCAGCAGCCCGACAGGGTCAAACAATTACGAGCAGTTCTTC. This translates into CASSPTGSNNYEQFF.

J is TRBJ1-1 and V is TRBV11-2; D perhaps matches TRBD1 (5 bases). Germline V gives CDR1 SGHAT, CDR2 FQNNGV. Between the trimmed V and J ends, which lost 5 bases and 1 base, there was a span of 14 bases. This CDR3 is 15 amino acids long. The chain's CDR3 is CASSRTGVGNTEAFF. In nucleotides, the CDR3 is TGTGCCAGCAGCCGTACGGGGGTGGGGAACACTGAAGCTTTCTTT.

The genes are TRBV9 and TRBJ2-7; D may be TRBD1 (5 bases). Germline V CDR1 and CDR2: SGDLS, YYNGEE. The CDR3 consists of 14 residues. Trimming pared 1 base from V and 2 bases from J, leaving 10 bases between. The CDR3 nucleotides read TGTGCCAGCAGCGTAAGGTCAGGGCCCTACGAGCAGTACTTC. The encoded protein is CASSVRSGPYEQYF.

This chain connects TRBV7-9 to TRBJ1-1; the D gene is possibly TRBD1 (5 bases). Germline V gives CDR1 SEHNR, CDR2 FQNEAQ (reference sequence). The CDR3 totals 15 residues. V lost 5 bases to trimming and J lost 4 bases, with 17 bases between them. CDR3 sequence (DNA): TGTGCCAGCAGCCCCCGGGGGTTCCGGGGCACTGAAGCTTTCTTT. Protein product: CASSPRGFRGTEAFF.

The J gene is TRBJ2-3, the V gene TRBV19, with D possibly TRBD2 on 6 matching bases. V was cut by 6 bases and J by 2 bases, with 9 bases left in between. The CDR3 length is 13 residues. The germline CDR1 and CDR2 sequences are LNHDA and SQIVND (reference sequence). The CDR3 DNA is TGTGCCAGTAGCGGGAGCTTCACAGATACGCAGTATTTT. Translation gives CASSGSFTDTQYF. Full variable domain (remainder filled in from reference TRBV19 and TRBJ2-3): DGGITQSPKYLFRKEGQNVTLSCEQNLNHDAMYWYRQDPGQGLRLIYYSQIVNDFQKGDIAEGYSVSREKKESFPLTVTSAQKNPTAFYLCASSGSFTDTQYFGPGTRLTVL.

DNA for the CDR3: TGCGCCAGCGATCTTACAGTCCTCTATGAAAAACTGTTTTTT. Its protein product is CASDLTVLYEKLFF. The J gene is TRBJ1-4, the V gene TRBV10-2; D is undetermined. CDR1 and CDR2 (germline): WSHSY, SAAADI. The CDR3 is 14 amino acids. V was clipped by 8 bases and J by 6 bases, with 16 bases between them.

The chain uses TRBV19 and TRBJ2-5, with D uncertain. The ends were cut back, 3 bases at V and 0 bases at J, with 5 bases in the middle. This CDR3 has 13 residues. The germline gives CDR1 LNHDA, CDR2 SQIVND (reference sequence). CDR3 DNA sequence: TGTGCCAGTAGTATTACAGACCAAGAGACCCAGTACTTC. Translation gives CASSITDQETQYF.

The chain carries TRBV27 and TRBJ2-1; the match to TRBD2 covers 8 bases. V trimming: 3 bases; J trimming: 4 bases; junction bases outside the gene matches: 11. CDR1 is MNHEY and CDR2 is SMNVEV in the germline V gene (reference sequence). This CDR3 spans 17 amino acids. For the CDR3, the DNA is TGTGCCAGCAGTTTCCATTCGAAAGCTAGCGGGTACAATGAGCAGTTCTTC. Its translation: CASSFHSKASGYNEQFF.

The V call is TRBV14, the J call TRBJ2-3, with 8 bases identical to TRBD2. V was pared by 2 bases and J by 0 bases, with 16 bases of the junction left unmatched. This CDR3 comprises 20 residues. The germline gives CDR1 SGHDN, CDR2 FVKESK. CDR3 DNA: TGTGCCAGCAGCCAAAATACGGCGGGGGGAATACGAACGAGCACAGATACGCAGTATTTT. It translates to CASSQNTAGGIRTSTDTQYF. The full variable domain, completed using reference TRBV14 and TRBJ2-3, is EAGVTQFPSHSVIEKGQTVTLRCDPISGHDNLYWYRRVMGKEIKFLLHFVKESKQDESGMPNNRFLAERTGGTYSTLKVQPAELEDSGVYFCASSQNTAGGIRTSTDTQYFGPGTRLTVL.

This clone was found once. The chain couples TRBV7-2 to TRBJ2-7, with TRBD2 matching 8 bases. CDR3 size: 14 residues. CDR1 and CDR2 from the germline V gene are SGHTA and FQGNSA. With 3 bases clipped from V and 6 bases from J, the junction kept 7 bases outside the gene matches. The chain's CDR3 is CASSFRAGEREQYF. In DNA form, the CDR3 reads TGTGCCAGCAGCTTTCGAGCGGGAGAGCGCGAGCAGTACTTC.

This clone was recorded a few times. The DNA of the CDR3 is TGTGCCAGCAATGTCGAGGGGGCTTCCTACGAGCAGTACTTC. Its translation: CASNVEGASYEQYF. The rearrangement links TRBV28 to TRBJ2-7; 7 nucleotides line up with TRBD1. The CDR3 is made up of 14 amino acids. J lost 1 base, V lost 7 bases, and 7 bases had no gene match. The germline gives CDR1 MDHEN, CDR2 SYDVKM.

The chain is built from TRBV7-9 and TRBJ1-5; D uncertain. Germline CDR1 and CDR2: SEHNR and FQNEAQ (reference sequence). The CDR3 covers 12 residues. V dropped 4 bases and J dropped 6 bases, with 7 bases sitting between them. CDR3 DNA: TGTGCCAGCAGCTCCCCCTCTCAGCCCCAGCATTTT. The encoded protein is CASSSPSQPQHF.

V is TRBV14 and J is TRBJ2-1; D gene uncertain. The CDR3 is 14 amino acids. Germline CDR1 and CDR2: SGHDN and FVKESK. Trimming removed 4 bases at V and 8 bases at J, with 15 bases between. CDR3 bases: TGTGCCAGCAGCCTACGGGTAAATGTCGATGAGCAGTTCTTC. This codes for CASSLRVNVDEQFF.

J is TRBJ2-5 and V is TRBV7-2; 9 nucleotides agree with TRBD1. Germline-derived CDR1 and CDR2 are SGHTA and FQGNSA. This CDR3 has 15 residues. With 0 bases clipped from V and 5 bases from J, the junction kept 4 bases outside the gene matches. The CDR3 loop reads CASSLAGQGGETQYF. In DNA form, the CDR3 reads TGTGCCAGCAGCTTAGCGGGACAGGGAGGGGAGACCCAGTACTTC.

At least ten counts were recorded for this clone. V usage is TRBV5-6 and J usage is TRBJ2-1; TRBD1 matches 9 bases. V was pared by 2 bases and J by 10 bases, with 10 bases of the junction left unmatched. The germline gives CDR1 SGHDT, CDR2 YYEEEE. This CDR3 has 15 residues. The CDR3: CASSLTGTGSLEQFF. The CDR3 DNA reads as TGTGCCAGCAGCTTAACCGGGACAGGGTCGCTCGAGCAGTTCTTC.

Notes on this clone: The junction departs from germline at one end; a sequencing error may be responsible. V gene TRBV7-3 combines with J gene TRBJ2-7; TRBD2 aligns across 8 bases. This CDR3 comprises 15 residues. Germline values: CDR1 SGHTA, CDR2 FQGTGA. The CDR3 DNA sequence: TGTGCCAGCAGGTTAAGGGCAGCGGGAGCCTACGAGCAGTACTTC. Protein sequence: CASRLRAAGAYEQYF.

This chain joins TRBV5-1 and TRBJ2-3, with D perhaps TRBD1 (6 bases). Germline V gene data show CDR1 as SGHRS and CDR2 as YFSETQ. CDR3 length equals 14 residues. The germline V and J ends were trimmed by 5 bases and 0 bases, with 10 bases remaining between them. The CDR3 DNA is TGCGCCAGCAGAACAGGGTCTAGCACAGATACGCAGTATTTT. The encoded protein is CASRTGSSTDTQYF.